The 27 T cell receptor beta chains below all came from one sample that was sequenced in a study of CD8+CD57+ T cells in acquired aplastic anemia. Patients chosen for sequencing had CD8+CD57+ cells that had expanded, as shown by flow cytometry. Profiling that covered TCR beta VDJ and CDR3 relied on genomic DNA as its template. In TCRdb, the reads were re-called with MiXCR into one record per CDR3 protein. The sample consists of 80,000 or so distinct CDR3 sequences, 70% of them appearing once. The sequenced sample was sorted CD4+, CD8+, or CD8+CD57+ T cells (not recorded which) from PBMCs. These TCRs come from a human donor with aplastic anemia.

This chain links TRBV19 with TRBJ2-1, with TRBD1 identical over 8 bases. CDR1 LNHDA and CDR2 SQIVND come from the germline V gene (reference sequence). Trimming removed 5 bases from V and 8 bases from J; junction bases left unmatched: 8. The CDR3 is 14 residues long. In DNA form, the CDR3 reads TGTGCCAGTAGTCCTGGACAGGGCTGGGATGAGCAGTTCTTC. Translating gives CASSPGQGWDEQFF.

A word on this clonotype: The conserved closing phenylalanine or tryptophan is absent in this CDR3, likely reflecting a read error. Because the CDR3's place on the DNA is in doubt, the DNA is left out and the CDR3 is given as listed by TCRdb. The chain employs TRBV16 and TRBJ2-5; the table's D call, TRBD1, has no DNA check behind it. Both ends counted, the CDR3 spans 8 residues. Germline values: CDR1 KGHSY, CDR2 FQNENV. CDR3 sequence reads: CASSQPDR.

The CDR3 DNA is TGCGCCAGCAGTGGGACTAGCGGGGGGACATTATACGAGCAGTACTTC. Protein: CASSGTSGGTLYEQYF. This rearrangement joins TRBV10-1 to TRBJ2-7, with 14 bases fitting TRBD2. The CDR3 contains 16 residues. Germline CDR1 WNHNN, CDR2 SYGVQD (reference sequence). With V trimmed by 4 bases and J by 4 bases, 6 bases remained unmatched.

This clonotype was counted a few times. DNA of the CDR3: TGTGCCAGTAGTATATCCACAGATACGCAGTATTTT. Protein product: CASSISTDTQYF. The chain couples TRBV19 to TRBJ2-3; no clear D. The CDR3 is 12 amino acids. The germline CDR1 and CDR2 sequences are LNHDA and SQIVND (reference sequence). V was trimmed by 2 bases and J by 2 bases, leaving 2 bases between them.

This clonotype was counted a single time. The V call is TRBV7-6, the J call TRBJ2-3; 7 bases match TRBD1. Germline CDR1 and CDR2: SGHVS and FNYEAQ. There are 15 residues in the CDR3. Trimming at V came to 5 bases and at J to 6 bases, leaving 11 bases not matched to a gene. In DNA form, the CDR3 reads TGTGCCAGCAGCCAGGGACAGCCGAAGTCGGATACGCAGTATTTT. It specifies CASSQGQPKSDTQYF.

This chain uses TRBV2 with TRBJ2-5; TRBD1 agrees at 8 bases. This CDR3 comprises 13 residues. CDR1 is SNHLY, CDR2 FYNNEI, per germline. Losses at the gene ends were 5 bases for V and 5 bases for J; bases not matched to a gene: 4. CDR3 bases: TGTGCCAGCAGTCGACAGGGGTTCGAGACCCAGTACTTC. Amino acids: CASSRQGFETQYF.

The rearrangement joins TRBV29-1 to TRBJ1-2; D call uncertain. The V end lost 0 bases, the J end lost 4 bases, and 9 bases lay between the germline ends. The CDR3 loop spans 13 amino acids. Germline loops: CDR1 SQVTM, CDR2 ANQGSEA. CDR3 bases: TGCAGCGTTGAAGACCCGGCCCTCTATGGCTACACCTTC. This encodes CSVEDPALYGYTF.

The V gene is TRBV2, the J gene TRBJ1-2; 9 bases match TRBD1. Germline CDR1 reads SNHLY; CDR2 reads FYNNEI. V was pared by 5 bases and J by 9 bases, with 10 bases of the junction left unmatched. The CDR3 sequence is 14 residues long. The CDR3 protein is CASSNSGQGMSYTF. The CDR3 DNA sequence: TGTGCCAGCAGTAACTCCGGACAGGGGATGAGCTACACCTTC.

Points on this clonotype: At one of its ends the junction is not consistent with the germline gene, which may arise from a read error. The chain has TRBV10-3 and TRBJ2-5; D possibly corresponds to TRBD1 (5 bases). TRBJ2-7 matches the DNA end more closely, so the J call is doubtful. CDR1 and CDR2 from the germline V gene are ENHRY and SYGVKD. The CDR3 covers 13 residues. The CDR3 DNA sequence: TGTGCCAGCAGTTACCAGGGTTTCGACGAGCAGTACTTC. This gives the protein CASSYQGFDEQYF.

This clonotype was observed at least ten times. The V gene is TRBV15, the J gene TRBJ1-5; 7 bases fit TRBD1. Germline assignment: CDR1 LNHNV and CDR2 YYDKDF (reference sequence). The CDR3 totals 16 residues. Germline trimming cut 4 bases from V and 6 bases from J; bases unmatched to any gene: 12. As DNA, the CDR3 is TGTGCCACCAGCAAAAGAGGACAGGAAGGGTTTCAGCCCCAGCATTTT. The encoded protein is CATSKRGQEGFQPQHF.

The chain employs TRBV29-1 and TRBJ1-4; the D gene is possibly TRBD1 (5 bases). This CDR3 has 13 amino acids. The germline V gene has CDR1 SQVTM and CDR2 ANQGSEA. V was trimmed by 3 bases and J by 2 bases, leaving 7 bases between them. CDR3 in amino acids: CSVEGGTNEKLFF. Here the CDR3 DNA reads TGCAGCGTTGAGGGGGGGACTAATGAAAAACTGTTTTTT. The full variable domain, completed using reference TRBV29-1 and TRBJ1-4, is SAVISQKPSRDICQRGTSLTIQCQVDSQVTMMFWYRQQPGQSLTLIATANQGSEATYESGFVIDKFPISRPNLTFSTLTVSNMSPEDSSIYLCSVEGGTNEKLFFGSGTQLSVL.

V gene TRBV20-1 combines with J gene TRBJ2-5, with a tentative D call TRBD2 (6 bases). Trimming stripped 3 bases from V and 3 bases from J, with 14 bases between. Germline V gene sequence: CDR1 DFQATT, CDR2 SNEGSKA (reference sequence). The CDR3 covers 14 residues. CDR3 DNA sequence: TGCAGTGCTAGGCGAGCGGGTCTAAAAGAGACCCAGTACTTC. Protein product: CSARRAGLKETQYF.

The CDR3, as DNA: TGTGCCAGCAGCCAGGACAGGGACTACGAGCAGTACTTC. This translates into CASSQDRDYEQYF. V gene TRBV7-8 combines with J gene TRBJ2-7; the match to TRBD1 covers 8 bases. The CDR3 runs 13 residues. Germline V gives CDR1 SGHVS, CDR2 FQNEAQ. V was pared by 5 bases and J by 3 bases, with 3 bases of the junction left unmatched.

The chain links TRBV20-1 to TRBJ2-6; TRBD1 agrees at 9 bases. The CDR3 has 14 amino acids. CDR1 is DFQATT, CDR2 SNEGSKA, per germline (reference sequence). V was clipped by 6 bases and J by 4 bases; unmatched bases: 4. The chain's CDR3 is CSARTGAGANVLTF. As DNA, the CDR3 is TGCAGTGCCCGGACAGGGGCAGGGGCCAACGTCCTGACTTTC.

The chain uses TRBV25-1 and TRBJ2-1; D is perhaps TRBD1 (5 bases). CDR1 is MGHDK, CDR2 SYGVNS, per germline. Trimming took off 2 bases at V and 7 bases at J, with 12 bases between the two ends. This CDR3 has 14 amino acids. The CDR3 bases are TGTGCCAGCAGTGAACCGCCTAAGGGGAATGAGCAGTTCTTC. It translates to CASSEPPKGNEQFF.

The chain uses TRBV20-1 and TRBJ2-7; weak D call: TRBD1 (5 bases). Germline-derived CDR1 and CDR2 are DFQATT and SNEGSKA (reference sequence). The V end lost 8 bases, the J end lost 0 bases, and 14 bases lay between the germline ends. This CDR3 region has 13 residues. The CDR3 nucleotides are TGCAGTAGTACAGGTTTAACCTCCTACGAGCAGTACTTC. Translating gives CSSTGLTSYEQYF.

This chain connects TRBV20-1 to TRBJ2-5; no firm D call. In germline, CDR1 is DFQATT, CDR2 SNEGSKA (reference sequence). V was clipped by 3 bases and J by 2 bases, with 13 bases between them. CDR3 length: 14 amino acids. CDR3 nucleotide sequence: TGCAGTGCTAGCCCCACCTCAAAGCAAGAGACCCAGTACTTC. Translated: CSASPTSKQETQYF.

This clonotype was seen at least ten times. The chain couples TRBV30 to TRBJ2-7; no firm D call. CDR1 is GTSNPN and CDR2 is SVGIG in the germline V gene (reference sequence). Trimming pared 1 base from V and 5 bases from J, leaving 9 bases between. The CDR3 runs to 12 residues. The chain's CDR3 is CAWSDPPHEQYF. DNA for the CDR3: TGTGCCTGGAGTGATCCCCCCCACGAGCAGTACTTC.

The chain has TRBV19 and TRBJ2-7; no definite D call. This CDR3 comprises 13 residues. The germline CDR1 and CDR2 sequences are LNHDA and SQIVND (reference sequence). V lost 0 bases and J 6 bases, leaving 9 bases between the germline ends. CDR3 sequence: CASSIDLGGEQYF. CDR3 nucleotide sequence: TGTGCCAGTAGTATAGATCTAGGTGGCGAGCAGTACTTC.

The chain has TRBV19 and TRBJ2-1; D uncertain. Germline V CDR1 and CDR2: LNHDA, SQIVND (reference sequence). This CDR3 has 13 residues. Trimming took 3 bases from V and 8 from J, leaving 11 bases between them. The CDR3, as DNA: TGTGCCAGTAGTATTGAAGGAGTCGATGAGCAGTTCTTC. This gives the protein CASSIEGVDEQFF.

This clonotype was picked up one time. The genes are TRBV19 and TRBJ2-2; D is perhaps TRBD1 or TRBD2 (5 bases each). The germline V gene encodes CDR1 LNHDA and CDR2 SQIVND (reference sequence). This CDR3 comprises 13 residues. V was pared by 8 bases and J by 3 bases, with 10 bases between. CDR3 coding DNA: TGTGCCAGTGGGACCCAATACACCGGGGAGCTGTTTTTT. Translated, it gives CASGTQYTGELFF.

The chain is built from TRBV7-9 and TRBJ2-5, with D perhaps TRBD1 (6 bases). Trimming shortened V by 3 bases and J by 5 bases, and 10 bases separated the two germline ends. Germline V gene lookup returns CDR1 SEHNR and CDR2 FQNEAQ (reference sequence). The CDR3 is 13 residues long. The CDR3, as DNA: TGTGCCAGCAGCTTTGCAGGGGTGGAGACCCAGTACTTC. Protein product: CASSFAGVETQYF.

Concerning this clonotype itself: Just one base apart from a much larger clone, this may be a read error. For the CDR3, the DNA is TGTGCCAGCAGCTTAGCCGATCAAGTCAGCCAGCCCCAGCATTTT. Translation gives CASSLADQVSQPQHF. The chain has TRBV7-8 and TRBJ1-5; D remains ambiguous. CDR3 length: 15 residues. V shed 0 bases and J shed 7 bases, with 13 bases lying between them. CDR1 SGHVS and CDR2 FQNEAQ come from the germline V gene.

Regarding this clonotype: A read error is possible here, since a much larger clone lies one base away. The CDR3 loop reads CAGRTATYNEQFF. The CDR3 nucleotides read TGTGCCGGCAGAACAGCCACCTACAATGAGCAGTTCTTC. The V call is TRBV7-9, the J call TRBJ2-1, with D unresolved. In germline, CDR1 is SEHNR, CDR2 FQNEAQ (reference sequence). The CDR3 sequence is 13 residues long.

V and J are TRBV9 and TRBJ2-1; 11 bases agree with TRBD2. The CDR3 loop spans 17 amino acids. The V segment lost 2 bases and the J segment 5 bases; nucleotides outside the gene matches: 9. The germline V gene encodes CDR1 SGDLS and CDR2 YYNGEE. CDR3 protein: CASSVRTSGPNDNEQFF. The CDR3 nucleotides are TGTGCCAGCAGCGTCCGGACTAGCGGGCCAAACGACAATGAGCAGTTCTTC.

The CDR3 nucleotides read TGTGCCACCAGCAGAGTCGGGACTTACACAGATACGCAGTATTTT. Protein sequence: CATSRVGTYTDTQYF. The chain is built from TRBV15 and TRBJ2-3, with D possibly matching TRBD2 (6 bases). Germline-derived CDR1 and CDR2 are LNHNV and YYDKDF (reference sequence). The CDR3 has 15 residues. Trimming stripped 1 base from V and 2 bases from J, with 10 bases between.

This clonotype has only one observation. The gene calls are TRBV11-1 and TRBJ1-6; TRBD1 aligns across 7 bases. Germline V gene data show CDR1 as SGHAT and CDR2 as FQDESV (reference sequence). This CDR3 is built from 16 residues. J was trimmed by 7 bases and V by 4 bases; bases with no gene match: 10. The CDR3 loop reads CASSSIGGWINSPLHF. The CDR3 DNA reads TGTGCCAGCAGCTCCATAGGGGGCTGGATCAATTCACCCCTCCACTTT.